One and the same sample provided the 19 T cell receptor beta chains below, sequenced in a study of blood T cell repertoires in COVID-19. This table comes from immunoSEQ multiplex PCR, and its TCRdb copy is limited to in-frame clones, with some not included. The table shows about 240,000 clones, with approximately 84% occurring only once. The sequencing sample was made of PBMCs or T cells enriched from blood (not recorded which). The receptor source for this set is a woman aged 40 to 50 with acute COVID-19.

This chain uses TRBV3-1 (or the pseudogene TRBV3-2) with TRBJ2-3; D may be TRBD2 (5 bases). Trimming removed 1 base from V and 9 bases from J, with 11 bases in between. Germline V gene sequence: CDR1 LGHDT, CDR2 YNNKEL (reference sequence). This CDR3 has 13 residues. The CDR3 protein is CASSQGVQRTQYF. The CDR3 bases are TGTGCCAGCAGCCAAGGTGTCCAGCGGACGCAGTATTTT.

This chain joins TRBV24-1 and TRBJ2-5; 10 bases align to TRBD2. CDR1 and CDR2 (germline): KGHDR, SFDVKD. The CDR3 contains 18 residues. V gave up 3 bases and J gave up 5 bases; unmatched junction bases: 14. CDR3 region: CATSDPVQSGRAGETQYF. The CDR3 DNA follows: TGTGCCACCAGTGATCCCGTGCAGAGCGGGAGGGCCGGTGAGACCCAGTACTTC.

This chain links TRBV5-6 with TRBJ2-1; 8 positions agree with TRBD2. With V trimmed by 2 bases and J by 6 bases, 7 bases remained unmatched. The germline V gene encodes CDR1 SGHDT and CDR2 YYEEEE. CDR3 length: 15 amino acids. Written as DNA, the CDR3 is TGTGCCAGCAGCTTTTCAAGCGGGAGTTTCAATGAGCAGTTCTTC. Protein sequence: CASSFSSGSFNEQFF.

The V call is TRBV19, the J call TRBJ2-7; D may be TRBD1 (5 bases). CDR1 LNHDA and CDR2 SQIVND come from the germline V gene (reference sequence). The CDR3 consists of 14 residues. Trimming took off 3 bases at V and 6 bases at J, with 15 bases between the two ends. As DNA, the CDR3 is TGTGCCAGTAGTATTTTAGGGGTTGCAGCCGAGCAGTACTTC. This sequence encodes CASSILGVAAEQYF.

The chain uses TRBV2 and TRBJ2-7; 8 bases agree with TRBD1. V lost 8 bases to trimming and J lost 0 bases; unmatched junction nucleotides: 6. The germline V gene has CDR1 SNHLY and CDR2 FYNNEI. The CDR3 has 14 residues. The CDR3 loop reads CASLWDRSSYEQYF. The CDR3 DNA reads as TGTGCCAGCCTATGGGACAGGAGCTCCTACGAGCAGTACTTC. The variable domain in full, with the rest retrieved from reference TRBV2 and TRBJ2-7, is EPEVTQTPSHQVTQMGQEVILRCVPISNHLYFYWYRQILGQKVEFLVSFYNNEISEKSEIFDDQFSVERPDGSNFTLKIRSTKLEDSAMYFCASLWDRSSYEQYFGPGTRLTVT.

V gene TRBV15 combines with J gene TRBJ2-2; TRBD1 matches at 7 bases. Germline V gene data show CDR1 as LNHNV and CDR2 as YYDKDF (reference sequence). CDR3 size: 17 residues. The junction had 6 bases not matched to a gene; V was cut back by 0 bases and J by 2 bases. Here the CDR3 DNA reads TGTGCCACCAGCAGAGATATTGGGACAGCTAACACCGGGGAGCTGTTTTTT. It yields the protein CATSRDIGTANTGELFF.

The V and J genes are TRBV30 and TRBJ2-1; 7 bases map to TRBD2. The CDR3 totals 15 residues. Germline loops: CDR1 GTSNPN, CDR2 SVGIG (reference sequence). Trimming removed 4 bases from V and 6 bases from J; junction bases left unmatched: 12. The CDR3 DNA is TGTGCCTGGACCAGCGGGACCGTCCACCGCAATGAGCAGTTCTTC. Residues: CAWTSGTVHRNEQFF.

V and J are TRBV20-1 and TRBJ2-3; no reliable D call. The germline CDR1 and CDR2 sequences are DFQATT and SNEGSKA (reference sequence). CDR3 length: 11 amino acids. Trimming took off 5 bases at V and 4 bases at J, with 7 bases between the two ends. The CDR3 sequence is CSAFRADTQYF. For the CDR3, the DNA is TGCAGTGCTTTCCGGGCAGATACGCAGTATTTT.

The chain combines TRBV19 with TRBJ2-7; 8 bases align to TRBD2. This CDR3 region has 14 residues. Germline CDR1 LNHDA, CDR2 SQIVND (reference sequence). J gave up 5 bases and V 3 bases, and 6 bases lay outside the gene matches. The CDR3, as DNA: TGTGCCAGTAGTATCCAGCGGGAGACCCACGAGCAGTACTTC. The encoded protein is CASSIQRETHEQYF.

The chain joins TRBV5-1 to TRBJ1-1; D perhaps matches TRBD1 (5 bases). Germline-derived CDR1 and CDR2 are SGHRS and YFSETQ. V was pared by 2 bases and J by 3 bases, with 14 bases between. The CDR3 extends over 15 amino acids. The CDR3: CASSFRVRTDTEAFF. The CDR3 DNA reads as TGCGCCAGCAGCTTCAGGGTTCGGACGGACACTGAAGCTTTCTTT.

J is TRBJ2-3 and V is TRBV28, with D perhaps matching TRBD2 (6 bases). CDR1 MDHEN and CDR2 SYDVKM come from the germline V gene. This CDR3 has 12 amino acids. The V end was cut by 6 bases, the J end by 5 bases, with 9 bases between. The CDR3 DNA follows: TGTGCCAGCAGGGGAGGAAAAGATACGCAGTATTTT. Translating it yields CASRGGKDTQYF.

About this clone: Different DNA sequences within this sample yield the same CDR3. The chain has TRBV9 and TRBJ2-7; D may be TRBD2 (6 bases). The V end was cut by 0 bases, the J end by 2 bases, with 9 bases between. The CDR3 totals 14 residues. Germline V gene lookup returns CDR1 SGDLS and CDR2 YYNGEE. The CDR3 DNA is TGTGCCAGCAGCGTAGGGGGCGGGACCTACGAGCAGTACTTC. Its protein product is CASSVGGGTYEQYF.

The rearrangement joins TRBV27 to TRBJ2-7; D gene uncertain. Trimming took 11 bases from V and 0 from J, leaving 17 bases between them. Per germline, CDR1 MNHEY and CDR2 SMNVEV (reference sequence). The CDR3 is 14 residues long. CDR3: CASRPDTNSYEQYF. CDR3 sequence (DNA): TGTGCCTCCCGCCCGGATACTAACTCCTACGAGCAGTACTTC.

Notes on this clone: Other nucleotide sequences from this sample produce the same CDR3. The rearrangement links TRBV19 to TRBJ1-1; 8 nucleotides align to TRBD1. This CDR3 contains 14 residues. V was pared by 5 bases and J by 5 bases, with 7 bases of the junction left unmatched. Germline CDR1 reads LNHDA; CDR2 reads SQIVND (reference sequence). CDR3 coding DNA: TGTGCCAGTAGTGTCGGACAGGGAAATACTGAAGCTTTCTTT. It yields the protein CASSVGQGNTEAFF.

This rearrangement joins TRBV27 to TRBJ2-2, with TRBD1 matching 8 bases. Trimming took 5 bases from V and 4 from J; bases not matched to a gene: 3. CDR3 size: 14 residues. Germline loops: CDR1 MNHEY, CDR2 SMNVEV (reference sequence). Here the CDR3 DNA reads TGTGCCAGCAGTGGACAGGGAGGCACCGGGGAGCTGTTTTTT. Translating it yields CASSGQGGTGELFF.

This chain joins TRBV3-1 (or the pseudogene TRBV3-2) and TRBJ2-3, with D unresolved. This CDR3 is 15 amino acids long. V dropped 5 bases and J dropped 1 base, with 13 bases sitting between them. Germline V CDR1 and CDR2: LGHDT, YNNKEL (reference sequence). For the CDR3, the DNA is TGTGCCAGCAGCGACTCTTCACTGGGCACAGATACGCAGTATTTT. Translating it yields CASSDSSLGTDTQYF.

The V call is TRBV4-1, the J call TRBJ2-7; possibly TRBD1 for D (5 bases). V was shortened by 0 bases and J by 2 bases, with 8 bases between the two germline ends. Germline V gene sequence: CDR1 MGHRA, CDR2 YSYEKL. The CDR3 extends over 14 amino acids. CDR3 nucleotides: TGCGCCAGCAGCCAAGATATCAGGGCCTACGAGCAGTACTTC. Translated, it gives CASSQDIRAYEQYF.

The gene calls are TRBV6-4 and TRBJ1-1, with 10 bases fitting TRBD1. The CDR3 contains 20 residues. With V trimmed by 2 bases and J by 0 bases, 15 bases remained unmatched. Germline V gives CDR1 MRHNA, CDR2 SNTAGT. CDR3 residues: CASSDGVPPGQGRMNTEAFF. CDR3 nucleotide sequence: TGTGCCAGCAGTGACGGAGTGCCTCCGGGACAGGGGAGGATGAACACTGAAGCTTTCTTT.

The J gene is TRBJ2-5, the V gene TRBV25-1; TRBD2 matches at 7 bases. This CDR3 comprises 15 residues. The V gene end was trimmed by 2 bases and the J gene end by 5 bases; junction bases not matched to a gene: 8. In germline, CDR1 is MGHDK, CDR2 SYGVNS. The CDR3: CASSEMVGGGETQYF. DNA of the CDR3: TGTGCCAGCAGTGAAATGGTCGGGGGAGGGGAGACCCAGTACTTC.